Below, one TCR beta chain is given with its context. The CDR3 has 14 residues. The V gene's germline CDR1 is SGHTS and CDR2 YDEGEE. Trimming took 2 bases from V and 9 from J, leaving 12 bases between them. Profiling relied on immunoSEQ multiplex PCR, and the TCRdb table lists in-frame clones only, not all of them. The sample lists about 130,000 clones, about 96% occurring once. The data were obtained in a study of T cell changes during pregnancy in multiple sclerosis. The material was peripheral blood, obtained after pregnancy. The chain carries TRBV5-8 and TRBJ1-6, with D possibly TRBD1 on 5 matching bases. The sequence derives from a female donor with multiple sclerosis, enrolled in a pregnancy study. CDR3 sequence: CASSFRDSGSPLHF. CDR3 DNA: TGTGCCAGCAGCTTTCGAGACAGTGGTTCACCCCTCCACTTT.